Presented here are 29 T cell receptor beta chains from one specimen sequenced in a study of cytomegalovirus exposure and HLA in healthy donors. Primers included in the PCR were 60 Vbeta and 13 Jbeta primers. Data came from immunoSEQ multiplex PCR; TCRdb stores just in-frame clones and leaves some out. This table has 150,000 or so clones, around 79% appearing once. The sequenced material came from PBMCs. These receptors originate from a man aged 25 to 40 in good health and CMV-seropositive.

The genes are TRBV9 and TRBJ1-2, with D perhaps TRBD1 (6 bases). Trimming took 1 base from V and 7 from J, leaving 14 bases between them. Germline values: CDR1 SGDLS, CDR2 YYNGEE. The CDR3 is 14 residues long. The CDR3: CASSVREQGLGYTF. The CDR3 bases are TGTGCCAGCAGCGTAAGAGAACAGGGCCTTGGCTACACCTTC.

The chain joins TRBV11-1 to TRBJ1-3; tentative D call: TRBD1 (6 bases). Trimming took 5 bases from V and 0 from J, leaving 11 bases between them. Per the germline V gene, CDR1 is SGHAT and CDR2 is FQDESV (reference sequence). The CDR3 is 15 amino acids. DNA for the CDR3: TGTGCCAGCAGCCCACAGGGTGGCTCTGGAAACACCATATATTTT. It encodes CASSPQGGSGNTIYF.

V usage is TRBV7-2 and J usage is TRBJ1-2, with a tentative D call TRBD1 (5 bases). The CDR3 covers 17 residues. CDR1 and CDR2 (germline): SGHTA, FQGNSA. The V end lost 0 bases, the J end lost 1 base, and 15 bases lay between the germline ends. CDR3 amino acids: CASSLARRADLNYGYTF. The CDR3 nucleotides read TGTGCCAGCAGCTTAGCCCGCAGGGCAGATCTTAACTATGGCTACACCTTC. Variable domain in full (rest from reference TRBV7-2 and TRBJ1-2): GAGVSQSPSNKVTEKGKDVELRCDPISGHTALYWYRQSLGQGLEFLIYFQGNSAPDKSGLPSDRFSAERTGGSVSTLTIQRTQQEDSAVYLCASSLARRADLNYGYTFGSGTRLTVV.

The rearrangement joins TRBV6-5 to TRBJ2-1; 7 nucleotides align to TRBD2. The V and J ends lost 5 bases and 1 base, in that order; junction bases with no gene match: 5. Germline V gene lookup returns CDR1 MNHEY and CDR2 SVGAGI. The CDR3 covers 15 residues. Here the CDR3 DNA reads TGTGCCAGCAGTCCGCTAGCGGTTTCCTACAATGAGCAGTTCTTC. This gives the protein CASSPLAVSYNEQFF.

The chain joins TRBV10-2 to TRBJ1-5; TRBD1 is a possible D gene (6 bases). The CDR3 length is 13 residues. Germline V lookup: CDR1 WSHSY, CDR2 SAAADI. The CDR3 protein is CPERGLVGQPQHF. The CDR3 region has the DNA TGCCCGGAGAGGGGGTTGGTTGGCCAGCCCCAGCATTTT.

This chain connects TRBV5-5 to TRBJ2-1, with TRBD2 as a possible D gene (5 bases). Germline loops: CDR1 SGHKS, CDR2 YYEKEE (reference sequence). The CDR3 covers 14 residues. V gave up 4 bases and J gave up 5 bases, with 13 bases separating them. The CDR3: CASSRGWGDNEQFF. The CDR3 bases are TGTGCCAGCAGCCGGGGTTGGGGAGACAATGAGCAGTTCTTC.

The V gene is TRBV6-1, the J gene TRBJ2-1; TRBD2 is a possible D gene (5 bases). The CDR3 contains 15 residues. Germline loops: CDR1 MNHNS, CDR2 SASEGT. V dropped 1 base and J dropped 9 bases, with 16 bases sitting between them. CDR3: CASSEGTALIGEQFF. CDR3 DNA sequence: TGTGCCAGCAGTGAAGGGACTGCCCTGATAGGTGAGCAGTTCTTC.

The chain carries TRBV29-1 and TRBJ2-5; TRBD2 matches 7 bases. Germline CDR1 reads SQVTM; CDR2 reads ANQGSEA. The CDR3 has 15 amino acids. V gave up 5 bases and J gave up 5 bases; unmatched junction bases: 14. The CDR3 region is CSVPTGGRAGETQYF. The DNA for the CDR3 is TGCAGCGTTCCCACAGGTGGGAGGGCCGGTGAGACCCAGTACTTC.

As concerns this clone: This sample includes further DNA sequences coding for the same CDR3. The chain links TRBV18 to TRBJ1-5; D is ambiguous. The V end lost 3 bases, the J end lost 3 bases, and 9 bases lay between the germline ends. The CDR3 covers 14 residues. Germline V gives CDR1 KGHSH, CDR2 LQKENI. The CDR3 DNA is TGTGCCAGCTCACCTCGACGGGACAATCAGCCCCAGCATTTT. It yields the protein CASSPRRDNQPQHF. The full variable domain, in which reference TRBV18 and TRBJ1-5 provide the parts outside the CDR3, is NAGVMQNPRHLVRRRGQEARLRCSPMKGHSHVYWYRQLPEEGLKFMVYLQKENIIDESGMPKERFSAEFPKEGPSILRIQQVVRGDSAAYFCASSPRRDNQPQHFGDGTRLSIL.

The chain recombines TRBV4-2 with TRBJ1-3; D unresolved. The CDR3 loop spans 16 amino acids. V gave up 0 bases and J gave up 2 bases, with 11 bases separating them. Germline CDR1 reads LGHNA; CDR2 reads YNFKEQ. The CDR3 spells CASSQDTTSAGNTIYF. In DNA form, the CDR3 reads TGTGCCAGCAGCCAAGATACGACATCGGCTGGAAACACCATATATTTT.

The chain joins TRBV2 to TRBJ2-2; 8 positions agree with TRBD1. V was clipped by 3 bases and J by 1 base; unmatched bases: 7. In germline, CDR1 is SNHLY, CDR2 FYNNEI. This CDR3 spans 17 amino acids. CDR3 in amino acids: CASSERGTGRNTGELFF. The CDR3 region has the DNA TGTGCCAGCAGTGAGAGGGGGACAGGTCGGAACACCGGGGAGCTGTTTTTT. Full variable domain (missing parts from reference TRBV2 and TRBJ2-2): EPEVTQTPSHQVTQMGQEVILRCVPISNHLYFYWYRQILGQKVEFLVSFYNNEISEKSEIFDDQFSVERPDGSNFTLKIRSTKLEDSAMYFCASSERGTGRNTGELFFGEGSRLTVL.

V is TRBV7-6 and J is TRBJ1-3; a possible D gene is TRBD1 (5 bases). The CDR3 loop spans 15 amino acids. Per the germline V gene, CDR1 is SGHVS and CDR2 is FNYEAQ. V lost 5 bases, J lost 2 bases, and 13 bases lay in between. The CDR3 reads CASSPRDFAGNTIYF. The DNA of the CDR3 is TGTGCCAGCAGCCCCCGGGACTTTGCTGGAAACACCATATATTTT.

The chain uses TRBV27 and TRBJ2-7; 11 positions match TRBD1. V lost 5 bases to trimming and J lost 3 bases; unmatched junction nucleotides: 6. Germline loops: CDR1 MNHEY, CDR2 SMNVEV (reference sequence). The CDR3 totals 15 residues. The CDR3 reads CASSNRDRGVYEQYF. The CDR3 bases are TGTGCCAGCAGTAACCGGGACAGGGGGGTCTACGAGCAGTACTTC.

The J gene is TRBJ2-7, the V gene TRBV11-3; D possibly corresponds to TRBD1 (5 bases). Trimming took off 5 bases at V and 0 bases at J, with 8 bases between the two ends. This CDR3 contains 13 residues. CDR1 and CDR2 (germline): SGHNT, YENEEA. The CDR3 protein is CASSHRYSYEQYF. For the CDR3, the DNA is TGTGCCAGCAGCCACAGGTACTCCTACGAGCAGTACTTC.

The CDR3 here is CASSEARQRDSYNEQFF. The CDR3 coding sequence is TGTGCCAGCAGTGAAGCGCGGCAGCGGGACTCCTACAATGAGCAGTTCTTC. The chain combines TRBV2 with TRBJ2-1; TRBD2 matches 7 bases. CDR1 and CDR2 from the germline V gene are SNHLY and FYNNEI. The junction had 5 bases not matched to a gene; V was cut back by 0 bases and J by 0 bases. CDR3 length equals 17 residues.

The rearrangement uses TRBV6-5 and TRBJ2-1; possibly TRBD2 for D (6 bases). CDR1 MNHEY and CDR2 SVGAGI come from the germline V gene. V shed 6 bases and J shed 2 bases, with 14 bases lying between them. The CDR3 loop spans 15 amino acids. This chain's CDR3 is CASRVTGLTYNEQFF. Here the CDR3 DNA reads TGTGCCAGCAGGGTAACGGGACTTACCTACAATGAGCAGTTCTTC.

The chain recombines TRBV7-9 with TRBJ1-2, with D unclear. Trimming removed 1 base from V and 6 bases from J, with 12 bases in between. This CDR3 contains 14 residues. Germline-derived CDR1 and CDR2 are SEHNR and FQNEAQ (reference sequence). Here the CDR3 DNA reads TGTGCCAGCAGCTTAGATCTGCGTGGGCATGGCTACACCTTC. It is translated as CASSLDLRGHGYTF.

The V and J genes are TRBV4-1 and TRBJ2-7; 8 positions match TRBD2. The germline CDR1 and CDR2 sequences are MGHRA and YSYEKL. After removal of 0 bases from V and 6 bases from J, the junction contained 10 bases not matched to a gene. The CDR3 consists of 16 residues. The CDR3 sequence is CASSQEPSGYSVEQYF. The CDR3 DNA is TGCGCCAGCAGCCAAGAGCCTAGCGGGTACTCGGTCGAGCAGTACTTC.

The rearrangement joins TRBV5-6 to TRBJ1-3, with TRBD1 matching over 7 bases. Looked up from germline, CDR1 is SGHDT and CDR2 is YYEEEE. Losses at the gene ends were 0 bases for V and 2 bases for J; bases not matched to a gene: 2. The length of the CDR3 is 15 residues. CDR3 sequence: CASSLAQGAGNTIYF. In nucleotides, the CDR3 is TGTGCCAGCAGCTTGGCTCAGGGGGCTGGAAACACCATATATTTT.

This clone appeared a single time. The rearrangement joins TRBV11-2 to TRBJ2-5, with a possible D match to TRBD2 (5 bases). The V and J ends lost 0 bases and 1 base respectively, with 9 bases between them. Germline-derived CDR1 and CDR2 are SGHAT and FQNNGV. This CDR3 region has 15 residues. CDR3 protein: CASSLEVGSQETQYF. CDR3 DNA: TGTGCCAGCAGCTTAGAGGTGGGGAGCCAAGAGACCCAGTACTTC.

On this clone itself: The DNA is omitted, as the CDR3 cannot be located on it reliably, and the CDR3 follows TCRdb's listing. The rearrangement links TRBV5-6 to TRBJ2-7; TRBD2 reflects the table's D call only, with no check against the DNA. The CDR3 totals 14 residues, both ends included. Germline V CDR1 and CDR2: SGHDT, YYEEEE. The CDR3 loop reads CASSRRAGVYEQYF.

The rearrangement uses TRBV18 and TRBJ1-1; weak D call: TRBD1 (5 bases). V lost 2 bases, J lost 5 bases, and 12 bases lay in between. Germline V gene sequence: CDR1 KGHSH, CDR2 LQKENI. This CDR3 has 14 amino acids. As DNA, the CDR3 is TGTGCCAGCTCACCAGGGGGGATGAGGACTGAAGCTTTCTTT. Protein sequence: CASSPGGMRTEAFF.

The chain employs TRBV18 and TRBJ2-5; 9 bases are a match to TRBD2. This CDR3 has 15 amino acids. The germline V gene has CDR1 KGHSH and CDR2 LQKENI. V trimming: 3 bases; J trimming: 5 bases; junction bases outside the gene matches: 7. The CDR3 sequence is CASSPAGTSSETQYF. The DNA for the CDR3 is TGTGCCAGCTCACCGGCCGGGACTAGCAGCGAGACCCAGTACTTC.

Concerning this clone itself: The same CDR3 also results from other DNA sequences found in this sample. The V gene is TRBV5-1, the J gene TRBJ2-3, with 7 bases aligning to TRBD2. J lost 0 bases, V lost 2 bases, and 0 bases had no gene match. The CDR3 is made up of 14 amino acids. In germline, CDR1 is SGHRS, CDR2 YFSETQ. The CDR3: CASSLAGSTDTQYF. The CDR3 nucleotides are TGCGCCAGCAGCTTAGCGGGAAGCACAGATACGCAGTATTTT.

The rearrangement uses TRBV7-9 and TRBJ1-1; 7 bases fit TRBD1. The CDR3 covers 13 residues. Trimming at V came to 5 bases and at J to 4 bases, leaving 4 bases not matched to a gene. The germline V gene has CDR1 SEHNR and CDR2 FQNEAQ (reference sequence). CDR3 coding DNA: TGTGCCAGCAGCGGACAGGTGCCCACTGAAGCTTTCTTT. The encoded protein is CASSGQVPTEAFF.

This clone was observed once. The V gene is TRBV7-2, the J gene TRBJ1-1; no reliable D call. The CDR3 runs 13 residues. V was clipped by 4 bases and J by 0 bases, with 6 bases between them. The V gene's germline CDR1 is SGHTA and CDR2 FQGNSA. The CDR3 is CASSSRMNTEAFF. The CDR3 nucleotides are TGTGCCAGCAGCTCCCGTATGAACACTGAAGCTTTCTTT.

The chain employs TRBV27 and TRBJ1-1; 8 positions match TRBD1. CDR1 MNHEY and CDR2 SMNVEV come from the germline V gene (reference sequence). Trimming removed 5 bases from V and 2 bases from J; junction bases left unmatched: 4. This CDR3 region has 14 residues. The DNA for the CDR3 is TGTGCCAGCAGTCGGACAGGGATAAACACTGAAGCTTTCTTT. Translating it yields CASSRTGINTEAFF.

The V and J genes are TRBV12-5 and TRBJ1-2; TRBD1 is a possible D gene (5 bases). Germline CDR1 LGHNT, CDR2 FRNRAP. This CDR3 is 14 amino acids long. V lost 6 bases and J lost 6, with 17 bases in between. CDR3 nucleotides: TGTGCTAGTGGCCCAGTAGGAGGGACTCATGGCTACACCTTC. Protein product: CASGPVGGTHGYTF.

This sequence joins TRBV7-3 and TRBJ1-1; TRBD1 aligns across 9 bases. The germline CDR1 and CDR2 sequences are SGHTA and FQGTGA. The CDR3 is made up of 14 amino acids. The junction had 6 bases not matched to a gene; V was cut back by 5 bases and J by 5 bases. The chain's CDR3 is CASSRDREGTEAFF. In DNA, the CDR3 is TGTGCCAGCAGCAGGGACAGGGAGGGGACTGAAGCTTTCTTT.